The 29 T cell receptor beta chains below come from one sample, sequenced in a study of blood T cell repertoires in COVID-19. Measured with immunoSEQ multiplex PCR; TCRdb has only the in-frame clones, and not every one. The sample contains over 200,000 clones, about 89% of which appear only once. Sequences were obtained from PBMCs or T cells enriched from blood (not recorded which). These receptors were collected from a man aged 35 to 55 who had recovered from COVID-19.

This chain uses TRBV5-1 with TRBJ2-3, with TRBD1 as a possible D gene (6 bases). The CDR3 has 16 residues. Germline V gene data show CDR1 as SGHRS and CDR2 as YFSETQ. V lost 3 bases and J 0 bases, leaving 14 bases between the germline ends. CDR3: CASSSWTAASTDTQYF. DNA for the CDR3: TGCGCCAGCAGCTCCTGGACAGCCGCTAGCACAGATACGCAGTATTTT.

This clone is a singleton in its sample. V gene TRBV5-1 combines with J gene TRBJ2-1; 8 bases match TRBD2. V gave up 1 base and J gave up 9 bases; unmatched junction bases: 18. Germline assignment: CDR1 SGHRS and CDR2 YFSETQ. The CDR3 runs to 18 residues. The CDR3 bases are TGCGCCAGCAGCTTGAGGGCGAGGACTAGCCTAAGGGGTCTTGAGCAGTTCTTC. Amino acid sequence: CASSLRARTSLRGLEQFF.

This clone turned up a few times. The chain uses TRBV30 and TRBJ1-1, with D unclear. The V end lost 2 bases, the J end lost 6 bases, and 13 bases lay between the germline ends. This CDR3 has 13 residues. Germline CDR1 reads GTSNPN; CDR2 reads SVGIG (reference sequence). In nucleotides, the CDR3 is TGTGCCTGGAGTCAAGGTACTAACTCTGAAGCTTTCTTT. Amino acids: CAWSQGTNSEAFF. Full variable domain (missing parts from reference TRBV30 and TRBJ1-1): SQTIHQWPATLVQPVGSPLSLECTVEGTSNPNLYWYRQAAGRGLQLLFYSVGIGQISSEVPQNLSASRPQDRQFILSSKKLLLSDSGFYLCAWSQGTNSEAFFGQGTRLTVV.

This chain connects TRBV5-1 to TRBJ2-1, with a weak D call TRBD2 (5 bases). V dropped 0 bases and J dropped 10 bases, with 14 bases sitting between them. Germline V CDR1 and CDR2: SGHRS, YFSETQ. The CDR3 covers 14 residues. CDR3 sequence (DNA): TGCGCCAGCAGCTTGGTCGCGGGTTTAGCGGAGCAGTTCTTC. Its translation is CASSLVAGLAEQFF. The full variable domain, in which reference TRBV5-1 and TRBJ2-1 provide the parts outside the CDR3, is KAGVTQTPRYLIKTRGQQVTLSCSPISGHRSVSWYQQTPGQGLQFLFEYFSETQRNKGNFPGRFSGRQFSNSRSEMNVSTLELGDSALYLCASSLVAGLAEQFFGPGTRLTVL.

This clone was seen only once. J is TRBJ1-2 and V is TRBV3-1 (or the pseudogene TRBV3-2); D ambiguous. Trimming removed 2 bases from V and 2 bases from J, with 9 bases in between. Germline V gene sequence: CDR1 LGHDT, CDR2 YNNKEL (reference sequence). This CDR3 comprises 14 residues. The CDR3 sequence: CASSQRAGNYGYTF. In nucleotides, the CDR3 is TGTGCCAGCAGCCAAAGAGCGGGGAACTATGGCTACACCTTC.

The gene calls are TRBV28 and TRBJ1-2, with D unclear. Germline assignment: CDR1 MDHEN and CDR2 SYDVKM. This CDR3 contains 13 residues. Between the trimmed V and J ends, which lost 2 bases and 2 bases, there was a span of 6 bases. CDR3 region: CASSLPQNYGYTF. CDR3 sequence (DNA): TGTGCCAGCAGTTTACCACAGAACTATGGCTACACCTTC.

This rearrangement joins TRBV23-1 to TRBJ2-3, with TRBD2 matching over 8 bases. TRBV23-1 is reported as an ORF; its role is uncertain. The CDR3 is 18 amino acids. With V trimmed by 3 bases and J by 1 base, 12 bases remained unmatched. The CDR3 here is CASSHLLGDSGGTDTQYF. The CDR3 DNA is TGCGCCAGCAGTCACCTTCTCGGTGATAGCGGGGGCACAGATACGCAGTATTTT.

The chain employs TRBV28 and TRBJ1-2; possibly TRBD1 for D (6 bases). CDR1 and CDR2 from the germline V gene are MDHEN and SYDVKM. V lost 5 bases and J 5 bases, leaving 9 bases between the germline ends. The CDR3 sequence is 12 residues long. The CDR3 coding sequence is TGTGCCAGCAGTGGACAGCCTTATGGCTACACCTTC. This gives the protein CASSGQPYGYTF.

The chain links TRBV24-1 to TRBJ2-2, with D perhaps matching TRBD1 (6 bases). Trimming removed 8 bases from V and 0 bases from J, with 9 bases in between. The CDR3 spans 14 residues. CDR1 and CDR2 (germline): KGHDR, SFDVKD. The CDR3 DNA follows: TGTGCCACCACAGGACAGCCGAACACCGGGGAGCTGTTTTTT. Translation gives CATTGQPNTGELFF.

This chain links TRBV11-2 with TRBJ2-7; 11 positions agree with TRBD2. The CDR3 consists of 15 residues. V lost 5 bases and J lost 6; bases outside the gene matches: 9. Germline assignment: CDR1 SGHAT and CDR2 FQNNGV. The CDR3 DNA reads TGTGCCAGCAGCCAAATAGCGGGAGGGACAGGCGAGCAGTACTTC. It translates to CASSQIAGGTGEQYF.

V and J are TRBV5-1 and TRBJ2-3; 8 nucleotides agree with TRBD2. Trimming at V came to 4 bases and at J to 4 bases, leaving 11 bases not matched to a gene. CDR1 is SGHRS and CDR2 is YFSETQ in the germline V gene. The CDR3 spans 16 residues. CDR3 coding DNA: TGCGCCAGCAGCCTGGAGAGACGGGGGGGCGCAGATACGCAGTATTTT. This sequence encodes CASSLERRGGADTQYF.

This clone showed up just once. The rearrangement links TRBV11-3 to TRBJ1-6; tentatively, D is TRBD1 (5 bases). Trimming shortened V by 7 bases and J by 5 bases, and 15 bases separated the two germline ends. CDR1 and CDR2 (germline): SGHNT, YENEEA. The CDR3 has 15 amino acids. In nucleotides, the CDR3 is TGTGCCAGCACCGCGGGGGATTGGGATAATTCACCCCTCCACTTT. Translation gives CASTAGDWDNSPLHF.

This clone was counted a single time. The chain combines TRBV29-1 with TRBJ2-7; tentative D call: TRBD1 (5 bases). Germline V lookup: CDR1 SQVTM, CDR2 ANQGSEA. The CDR3 has 14 residues. V was pared by 1 base and J by 4 bases, with 14 bases between. The CDR3 bases are TGCAGCGTTGAAGGATCTAGGGGTATTTACGAGCAGTACTTC. This translates into CSVEGSRGIYEQYF.

This chain links TRBV4-2 with TRBJ2-3, with 8 bases matching TRBD2. This CDR3 is built from 18 residues. Trimming took 0 bases from V and 0 from J; bases not matched to a gene: 8. CDR1 is LGHNA and CDR2 is YNFKEQ in the germline V gene. CDR3 amino acids: CASSQEVRRGGSTDTQYF. The CDR3 nucleotides are TGTGCCAGCAGCCAAGAGGTCCGACGGGGGGGTAGCACAGATACGCAGTATTTT.

A remark on this clone: Different DNA sequences within this sample yield the same CDR3. The V and J genes are TRBV6-5 and TRBJ1-4; 8 bases line up with TRBD1. This CDR3 contains 15 residues. Germline V gene data show CDR1 as MNHEY and CDR2 as SVGAGI. With 2 bases clipped from V and 3 bases from J, the junction kept 2 bases outside the gene matches. CDR3 sequence: CASSYRTGPNEKLFF. The CDR3 region has the DNA TGTGCCAGCAGTTACCGGACAGGGCCTAATGAAAAACTGTTTTTT.

V usage is TRBV9 and J usage is TRBJ2-5, with D uncertain. CDR3 size: 14 residues. Trimming took 0 bases from V and 7 from J, leaving 13 bases between them. Germline values: CDR1 SGDLS, CDR2 YYNGEE. CDR3 coding DNA: TGTGCCAGCAGCGTAGATGGTCCTGGCGGGACCCAGTACTTC. This sequence encodes CASSVDGPGGTQYF.

The chain links TRBV7-9 to TRBJ2-1; maybe TRBD1 (6 bases). There are 16 residues in the CDR3. Germline CDR1 is SEHNR and CDR2 is FQNEAQ (reference sequence). Between the trimmed V and J ends, which lost 2 bases and 5 bases, there was a span of 16 bases. The CDR3 DNA sequence: TGTGCCAGCAGCTTAAGCAGGACAGAAAAAAACAATGAGCAGTTCTTC. It specifies CASSLSRTEKNNEQFF.

The chain is built from TRBV11-3 and TRBJ1-1, with 9 bases that match TRBD1. The CDR3 runs to 17 residues. V lost 5 bases to trimming and J lost 0 bases; unmatched junction nucleotides: 10. Per the germline V gene, CDR1 is SGHNT and CDR2 is YENEEA. The CDR3 region has the DNA TGTGCCAGCAGCGCCCGGGACAGGGTATTGATGAACACTGAAGCTTTCTTT. Its protein product is CASSARDRVLMNTEAFF. Complete variable domain (other parts from reference TRBV11-3 and TRBJ1-1): EAGVVQSPRYKIIEKKQPVAFWCNPISGHNTLYWYLQNLGQGPELLIRYENEEAVDDSQLPKDRFSAERLKGVDSTLKIQPAELGDSAVYLCASSARDRVLMNTEAFFGQGTRLTVV.

This clone occurred once. The chain has TRBV5-1 and TRBJ2-7; 8 bases are shared with TRBD1. Trimming removed 4 bases from V and 3 bases from J; junction bases left unmatched: 12. CDR3 size: 16 residues. Germline loops: CDR1 SGHRS, CDR2 YFSETQ. The CDR3 sequence is CASSVVEGQEFYEQYF. CDR3 DNA: TGCGCCAGCAGCGTCGTGGAGGGACAGGAGTTCTACGAGCAGTACTTC.

This chain joins TRBV10-2 and TRBJ2-1, with TRBD1 matching 7 bases. CDR3 length: 15 amino acids. V dropped 2 bases and J dropped 1; count of bases not matched to a gene: 2. Germline V lookup: CDR1 WSHSY, CDR2 SAAADI. This chain's CDR3 is CASSEVTGSYNEQFF. CDR3 bases: TGCGCCAGCAGTGAGGTGACAGGGTCCTACAATGAGCAGTTCTTC.

The chain is built from TRBV5-1 and TRBJ2-5, with 12 bases lining up with TRBD1. Per the germline V gene, CDR1 is SGHRS and CDR2 is YFSETQ. The V gene end was trimmed by 4 bases and the J gene end by 5 bases; junction bases not matched to a gene: 9. The CDR3 runs to 16 residues. The CDR3 here is CASSNRDRGLWETQYF. The CDR3 region has the DNA TGCGCCAGCAGCAACCGGGACAGGGGGCTCTGGGAGACCCAGTACTTC.

The chain is built from TRBV19 and TRBJ2-3; 11 positions agree with TRBD2. The CDR3 is made up of 20 amino acids. J lost 0 bases, V lost 5 bases, and 16 bases had no gene match. Germline V gene lookup returns CDR1 LNHDA and CDR2 SQIVND (reference sequence). CDR3 protein: CASSSHPGSGGAFSTDTQYF. The CDR3 DNA is TGTGCCAGTAGTTCCCACCCGGGTAGCGGGGGGGCGTTCAGCACAGATACGCAGTATTTT.

J is TRBJ1-2 and V is TRBV7-8; D gene ambiguous. The length of the CDR3 is 14 residues. Trimming removed 2 bases from V and 8 bases from J, with 15 bases in between. Germline CDR1 is SGHVS and CDR2 is FQNEAQ. CDR3 sequence (DNA): TGTGCCAGCAGCTTACGGAGAACGAGAGACGGCTACACCTTC. As protein: CASSLRRTRDGYTF. Using reference TRBV7-8 and TRBJ1-2 for the parts outside the CDR3, the full variable domain is GAGVSQSPRYKVAKRGQDVALRCDPISGHVSLFWYQQALGQGPEFLTYFQNEAQLDKSGLPSDRFFAERPEGSVSTLKIQRTQQEDSAVYLCASSLRRTRDGYTFGSGTRLTVV.

The chain joins TRBV4-3 to TRBJ2-2, with 10 bases fitting TRBD2. Germline CDR1 is LGHNA and CDR2 is YSLEER. This CDR3 is built from 17 residues. Losses at the gene ends were 4 bases for V and 2 bases for J; bases not matched to a gene: 7. The CDR3 protein is CASSRRLAGSNTGELFF. CDR3 coding DNA: TGCGCCAGCAGCCGGAGACTAGCGGGTAGTAACACCGGGGAGCTGTTTTTT.

The sample holds one count of this clone. The rearrangement uses TRBV18 and TRBJ2-6, with D maybe TRBD1 (5 bases). The CDR3 contains 17 residues. The V end lost 3 bases, the J end lost 0 bases, and 12 bases lay between the germline ends. Germline CDR1 and CDR2: KGHSH and LQKENI. Here the CDR3 DNA reads TGTGCCAGCTCACCGCAGACAGTGGGCTCTGGGGCCAACGTCCTGACTTTC. Residues: CASSPQTVGSGANVLTF.

The chain carries TRBV5-1 and TRBJ2-5; D gene unclear. This CDR3 comprises 12 residues. Trimming pared 2 bases from V and 5 bases from J, leaving 7 bases between. Looked up from germline, CDR1 is SGHRS and CDR2 is YFSETQ. The CDR3 coding sequence is TGCGCCAGCAGCTTTTTTATGGAGACCCAGTACTTC. Protein product: CASSFFMETQYF.

In this sample, this clone turned up once. The chain links TRBV7-6 to TRBJ1-1, with a possible D match to TRBD1 (5 bases). CDR3 size: 16 residues. CDR1 is SGHVS, CDR2 FNYEAQ, per germline. V gave up 5 bases and J gave up 3 bases, with 19 bases separating them. As DNA, the CDR3 is TGTGCCAGCAGCATAATCAGGGCAGCGACAGACACTGAAGCTTTCTTT. This sequence encodes CASSIIRAATDTEAFF.

The rearrangement links TRBV28 to TRBJ1-2; 8 bases line up with TRBD1. Trimming took 4 bases from V and 1 from J; bases not matched to a gene: 11. Germline assignment: CDR1 MDHEN and CDR2 SYDVKM. CDR3 length: 17 residues. This chain's CDR3 is CASSYRDRLKDNYGYTF. The CDR3 DNA is TGTGCCAGCAGTTACCGGGACAGGCTCAAGGATAACTATGGCTACACCTTC.

The V and J genes are TRBV3-1 (or the pseudogene TRBV3-2) and TRBJ1-1; 8 positions match TRBD1. V shed 0 bases and J 1 base; nucleotides not matched to a gene: 4. Germline lookup yields CDR1 LGHDT and CDR2 YNNKEL (reference sequence). This CDR3 is built from 16 residues. CDR3 sequence: CASSQDLTGANTEAFF. The CDR3 DNA reads TGTGCCAGCAGCCAAGATCTGACAGGGGCGAACACTGAAGCTTTCTTT.